The T cell receptor (beta chain) described here comes from a study of CD8 T cells in ankylosing spondylitis. 5'-RACE, quantitative and with molecular barcodes, yielded the TCR beta libraries. TCRdb itself ran the 5' RACE reads through MiXCR, one entry per CDR3 protein. The profile shows fewer than 450,000 distinct CDR3 sequences, about a sixth of them singletons. Study observations and caveats: In ankylosing spondylitis patients, matched synovial fluid reportedly showed significant enrichment of disease-linked clones. A motif of 7 to 9 highly homologous TCR beta variants was seen as apparently characteristic of ankylosing spondylitis blood.

The CDR3 contains 13 residues. The V gene's germline CDR1 is SGHVS and CDR2 FQNEAQ. Trimming took off 5 bases at V and 0 bases at J, with 7 bases between the two ends. Notes on this clonotype: Its antigen remains unknown.

The rearrangement joins TRBV7-8 to TRBJ2-5, with D uncertain. Sequencing was carried out using blood, either unsorted or a sorted T cell fraction (not recorded which). This clonotype was obtained from a male donor with ankylosing spondylitis. Here the CDR3 reads CASSPGNQETQYF. CDR3 sequence (DNA): TGTGCCAGCAGCCCCGGAAACCAAGAGACCCAGTACTTC.